Listed here is a single TCR beta chain. What it binds is unknown. A read error may be the cause here, since a much bigger clone is one base away. This entry is derived from a study of CD8 T cells in Susac syndrome. About the study: When their blood was taken, the Susac syndrome patients had either not yet had any therapy, were taking corticosteroids, or were taking intravenous immunoglobulin alone. General study results and limits: As the study acknowledged, the number of individuals in its TCR sequencing and HLA analysis was relatively small. There were some 16 Susac-specific public clones in total CD8+ repertoires and roughly 5 in CD8+ TEMRA repertoires.

Staining for CD27 and CD45RA delineated memory subsets for TEMRA sorting. From blood CD8+ and CD4+ T cells, the TCR beta chain was sequenced. CDR1 SGHTA and CDR2 FQGTGA come from the germline V gene. V was cut by 7 bases and J by 4 bases, with 17 bases left in between. This CDR3 is 16 amino acids long. When the RNA was reverse transcribed, random hexamers were used with an input of roughly 0.45 to 1 ug. A single record per CDR3 protein comes from TCRdb applying MiXCR to the immunoSEQ multiplex PCR reads. The table records 1,500 to 2,000 distinct CDR3 sequences, 50% to 75% of them present only once. The material sequenced was CD8+ TEMRA cells from PBMCs. Subset specified: FACS-sorted terminally differentiated effector memory CD8+ T cells re-expressing CD45RA (CD8+ TEMRA). The rearrangement links TRBV7-3 to TRBJ1-6; possibly TRBD1 for D (6 bases). The TCR comes from a human donor with Susac syndrome. The CDR3 here is CASILSGTNYNSPLHF. For the CDR3, the DNA is TGTGCCAGCATCTTGTCCGGGACAAATTATAATTCACCCCTCCACTTT.